This T cell receptor (beta chain) was captured in a study of CD4 T cells in relation to SARS-CoV-2 and coronaviruses. Study summary: ViraFEST: roughly ten-day antigen culture of PBMCs, then TCR beta CDR3 sequencing.

Concerning this clone itself: What it binds is unknown.

Study findings and constraints: Samples before the pandemic and after infection were not matched within any donor.

Before the COVID-19 pandemic, during about 2011-2019, CD4+ T cells were taken from unexposed donors. The cells were cultured for under twelve days before CD4+ T cells were isolated. Cells permitting, SARS-CoV-2 S/N and four cold-coronavirus spikes were tested on unexposed-donor CD4+ T cells. This table comes from immunoSEQ multiplex PCR, and its TCRdb copy is limited to in-frame clones, with some not included. This table holds about 23,000 clones, approximately 82% found once. The CDR3 spans 18 residues. Germline V lookup: CDR1 SGHAT, CDR2 FQNNGV. The trim removed 0 bases at V and 9 bases at J, leaving 20 bases unmatched.

Input material: CD4+ T cells from PBMCs, cultured in vitro. This TCR was recovered from a human donor in good health. The rearrangement uses TRBV11-2 and TRBJ2-7, with 7 bases identical to TRBD2. The CDR3, as DNA: TGTGCCAGCAGCTTAGATATGGTAGCGAGGACTAGATACTTCGGGCAGTACTTC. Its protein is CASSLDMVARTRYFGQYF. The variable domain in full, with the rest retrieved from reference TRBV11-2 and TRBJ2-7, is EAGVAQSPRYKIIEKRQSVAFWCNPISGHATLYWYQQILGQGPKLLIQFQNNGVVDDSQLPKDRFSAERLKGVDSTLKIQPAKLEDSAVYLCASSLDMVARTRYFGQYFGPGTRLTVT.